This T cell receptor beta chain was identified during a study of T-cell memory formation after mild COVID-19 (TCRdb year 2021). Regarding the complete study: Most TCR sequence clusters were specific to one of the two donors. Two young, previously healthy adult volunteers, one female and one male, were included in the cohort. T-cell clones expanding and contracting after mild COVID-19 in two donors were tracked by longitudinal TCRalpha and TCRbeta repertoire sequencing.

Ficoll-Paque density gradient centrifugation was the method used to isolate PBMCs. On this clonotype: This clone's antigen is unknown. Qualities for individual bases were not recorded, and no much larger clone is one base off.

Study-level results and caveats: The study included only a couple of mild cases, and larger cohorts that include severe cases with pre-infection samples were judged to be necessary. Contracting CD4+ clones were found mainly in CM and EM memory subsets, while CD8+ clones were enriched in EMRA. Balanced CD4/CD8 phenotypes were observed for clones contracting from day 15 to 85, whereas a bias towards CD4+ was observed for a second wave of clones expanding from day 15 to 37. SARS-CoV-2 specificity of the second-wave clones peaking on day 37 was not confirmed. Some responding clones were detected in pre-infection memory, suggesting pre-existing cross-reactive memory T cells joined the SARS-CoV-2 response.

V drops 7 bases and J drops 10 bases, leaving 25 bases in between. The germline V gene yields MNHNS for CDR1 and SASEGT for CDR2. The CDR3 spans 15 residues, from the cysteine through the phenylalanine. Just the 45-base CDR3 DNA is kept, in frame starting at base 1. For sequencing, an Illumina NovaSeq 6000 was employed. TCRalpha and TCRbeta cDNA libraries were constructed by 5'RACE with constant-segment primers, with sample barcodes and unique molecular identifiers being introduced. Trizol reagent was used to extract RNA from every sample. Library amplification was performed in two PCR steps, and a second sample barcode and Illumina TruSeq adapters were introduced in the second step. Sequencing of libraries was performed on an Illumina NovaSeq with 2 x 150 bp paired-end reads. The study's own analysis went as follows. The reads were demultiplexed and collapsed into UMI-guided consensus sequences using migec v1.2.7. Using mixcr v2.1.11, UMI consensuses were aligned to TRA and TRB V and J templates and then assembled into clonotypes. A clonotype was counted as expanded or contracted only when both edgeR and NoisET called the clonotype significant, with the noise models trained on biological replicates. For edgeR calls, a false discovery rate-adjusted p below 0.01 and a log2 fold-change threshold of 1 were applied. As an exploratory analysis of dynamics, max-normalized trajectories of the 1000 most abundant clonotypes were examined with PCA combined with hierarchical clustering. Each responding clone was given a CD4 or CD8 phenotype based on the CD4+ and CD8+ repertoires, which had been sequenced separately. TCRdb reworked the public reads: Q25 trimming with fastp, MiXCR clone assembly, productive beta chains retained. Rows with one shared CDR3 protein collapse into an entry with the most common genes and DNA. TCRdb, not the authors, supplied the V and J calls. The sample data list 450,000 to 700,000 distinct CDR3 sequences, and 18% of these were observed just once. Of the sample, about 11% falls within the top ten clones.

The sequence came from an adult woman who had mild COVID-19 (a few samples of this study predate the infection). The sample titles of this study are shuffled in the database, so cell type and time point are left out; the donor was told from shared clones. The chain joins TRBV6-1 to TRBJ1-1; TRBD1 is perhaps the D gene, given 5 matching bases. The specimen sequenced was PBMCs or a T cell subset sorted from them (not recorded which). The DNA sequence is given as TGTGCCAGCATGCGCCCGGGGGGGTTGGACGGGAGAGCTTTCTTT. This yields the protein CASMRPGGLDGRAFF.